This T cell receptor beta chain was identified in a study of control samples from healthy donors and cancer patients. Libraries were prepared by immunoSEQ multiplex PCR; TCRdb keeps only in-frame clonotypes and omits some of them. The sample carries 120,000 or so clones, around 87% recorded once. V lost 0 bases to trimming and J lost 3 bases, with 12 bases between them. CDR3 length equals 15 residues. Germline CDR1 MGHRA, CDR2 YSYEKL. The TCR originated in a man between 60 and 70 years old in good health. Material for sequencing was blood. The chain recombines TRBV4-1 with TRBJ2-7; D ambiguous. The CDR3 spells CASSQDSEFLYEQYF. CDR3 nucleotide sequence: TGCGCCAGCAGCCAAGATTCCGAATTTCTCTACGAGCAGTACTTC.